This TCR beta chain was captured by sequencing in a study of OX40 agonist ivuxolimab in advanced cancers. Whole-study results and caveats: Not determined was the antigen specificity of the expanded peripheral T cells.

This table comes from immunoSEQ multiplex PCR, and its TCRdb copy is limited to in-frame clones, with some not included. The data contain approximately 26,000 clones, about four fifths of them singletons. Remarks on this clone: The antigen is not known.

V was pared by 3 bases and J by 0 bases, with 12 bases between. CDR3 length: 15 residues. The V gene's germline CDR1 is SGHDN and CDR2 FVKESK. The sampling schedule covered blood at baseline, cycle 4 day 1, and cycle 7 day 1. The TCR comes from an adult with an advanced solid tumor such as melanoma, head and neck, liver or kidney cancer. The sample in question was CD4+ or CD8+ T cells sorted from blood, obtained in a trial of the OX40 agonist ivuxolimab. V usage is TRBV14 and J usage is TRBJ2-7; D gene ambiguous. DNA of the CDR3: TGTGCCAGCAGCCAGACCAGGCGGAACTCCTACGAGCAGTACTTC. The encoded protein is CASSQTRRNSYEQYF. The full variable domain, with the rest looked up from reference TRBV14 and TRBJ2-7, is EAGVTQFPSHSVIEKGQTVTLRCDPISGHDNLYWYRRVMGKEIKFLLHFVKESKQDESGMPNNRFLAERTGGTYSTLKVQPAELEDSGVYFCASSQTRRNSYEQYFGPGTRLTVT.